Listed below are T cell receptor beta chains from one sample, sequenced in a study of blood T cell repertoires in COVID-19. TCRdb keeps only in-frame clones here, not all; method: immunoSEQ multiplex PCR. The sample lists tens of thousands of clones, more than 85% occurring once. Sequencing used peripheral blood. These receptor sequences come from a human donor with active COVID-19. The donor label of this sample is uncertain. CDR3s include the opening cysteine and the closing phenylalanine or tryptophan. The D gene is left open where the match is weak. Clone sizes are given selectively: once, few, many, or a class where the clone is expanded.

D	V	size	J	CDR3	DNA
NA	TRBV5-1	once	TRBJ2-3	CASSSRVSTDTQYF	TGCGCCAGCAGCAGCAGGGTGAGCACAGATACGCAGTATTTT
TRBD2	TRBV7-7	NA	TRBJ2-1	CAYEGRAGWPYNEQFF	TGTGCTTACGAAGGTCGAGCGGGGTGGCCCTACAATGAGCAGTTCTTC
TRBD2	TRBV5-1	NA	TRBJ2-2	CASGRENTGELFF	TGCGCCAGCGGGAGGGAGAACACCGGGGAGCTGTTTTTT
NA	TRBV19	NA	TRBJ1-2	CASRRTDPGHGYTF	TGTGCCAGTCGCCGGACAGACCCAGGGCATGGCTACACCTTC
NA	TRBV7-8	once	TRBJ2-7	CASSKGTTWYF	TGTGCCAGCAGCAAAGGTACTACCTGGTACTTC
NA	TRBV6-5	NA	TRBJ1-2	CASSQPRPGRYGYTF	TGTGCCAGCAGTCAGCCGCGACCAGGTCGCTATGGCTACACCTTC
NA	TRBV19	NA	TRBJ2-5	CASSIDLGISKTQYF	TGTGCCAGTAGTATAGATCTAGGTATTTCAAAGACCCAGTACTTC
NA	TRBV4-1	NA	TRBJ2-1	CASSQNLAQSYNEQFF	TGCGCCAGCAGCCAGAATCTAGCGCAGTCCTACAATGAGCAGTTCTTC
TRBD1	TRBV18	NA	TRBJ2-7	CASSFGQGTYEQYF	TGTGCCAGCTCTTTTGGACAGGGAACCTACGAGCAGTACTTC
NA	TRBV11-1	NA	TRBJ2-2	CASSYQGSGELFF	TGTGCCAGCAGCTATCAGGGCAGCGGGGAGCTGTTTTTT
TRBD1	TRBV3-1/TRBV3-2	NA	TRBJ2-7	CASSAWDRISYEQYF	TGTGCCAGCAGCGCCTGGGACAGGATTTCCTACGAGCAGTACTTC